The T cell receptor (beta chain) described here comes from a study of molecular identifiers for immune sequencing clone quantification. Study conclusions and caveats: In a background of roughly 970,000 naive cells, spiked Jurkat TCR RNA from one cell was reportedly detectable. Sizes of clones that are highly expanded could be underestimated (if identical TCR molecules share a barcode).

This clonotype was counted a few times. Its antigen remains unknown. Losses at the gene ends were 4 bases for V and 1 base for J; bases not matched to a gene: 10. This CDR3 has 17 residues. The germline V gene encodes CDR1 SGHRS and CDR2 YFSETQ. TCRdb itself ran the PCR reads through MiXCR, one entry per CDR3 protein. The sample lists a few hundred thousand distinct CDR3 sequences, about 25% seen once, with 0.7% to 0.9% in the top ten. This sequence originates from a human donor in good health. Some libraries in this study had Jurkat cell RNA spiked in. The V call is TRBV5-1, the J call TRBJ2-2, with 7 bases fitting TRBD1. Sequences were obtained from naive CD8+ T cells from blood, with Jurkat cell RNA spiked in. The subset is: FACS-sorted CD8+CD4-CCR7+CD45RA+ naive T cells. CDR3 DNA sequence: TGCGCCAGCAGCGAAGGGACAGTCGGTCTGAACACCGGGGAGCTGTTTTTT. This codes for CASSEGTVGLNTGELFF.